What follows are 23 T cell receptor beta chains derived from one specimen sequenced in a study of T cells in Graves' hyperthyroidism and ophthalmopathy. TCR beta CDR3 regions were amplified from RNA. Primed by the HTBI set, a first-round RT-PCR was run on the TCR CDR3. One entry per CDR3 protein results from TCRdb running MiXCR on the multiplex PCR reads. The sample holds approximately 530,000 distinct CDR3 sequences, roughly a sixth seen once. The sequencing sample was made of blood. These receptors all come from a woman under 30 with Graves' hyperthyroidism.

This clonotype was seen only a few times. The chain links TRBV10-2 to TRBJ2-7; 7 bases line up with TRBD2. Germline loops: CDR1 WSHSY, CDR2 SAAADI. J gave up 3 bases and V 6 bases, and 8 bases lay outside the gene matches. This CDR3 contains 14 residues. The DNA for the CDR3 is TGCGCCAGCAGCACCGGGACTACCAGCTACGAGCAGTACTTC. Its translation: CASSTGTTSYEQYF.

V gene TRBV6-8 combines with J gene TRBJ2-1; TRBD2 matches at 11 bases. V was pared by 10 bases and J by 10 bases, with 9 bases of the junction left unmatched. The V gene's germline CDR1 is MNHGY and CDR2 SAAAGT. This CDR3 contains 13 residues. The CDR3 region is CATKTSGAMEQFF. The CDR3 region has the DNA TGTGCCACAAAGACTAGCGGGGCAATGGAGCAGTTCTTC.

The rearrangement links TRBV19 to TRBJ2-1, with 12 nucleotides matching TRBD2. This CDR3 contains 14 residues. Trimming at V came to 7 bases and at J to 3 bases, leaving 1 base not matched to a gene. The germline gives CDR1 LNHDA, CDR2 SQIVND (reference sequence). The CDR3 DNA follows: TGTGCCAGTACGACTAGCGGGAGCTACAATGAGCAGTTCTTC. It translates to CASTTSGSYNEQFF. The variable domain in full, with the rest retrieved from reference TRBV19 and TRBJ2-1, is DGGITQSPKYLFRKEGQNVTLSCEQNLNHDAMYWYRQDPGQGLRLIYYSQIVNDFQKGDIAEGYSVSREKKESFPLTVTSAQKNPTAFYLCASTTSGSYNEQFFGPGTRLTVL.

The genes are TRBV28 and TRBJ2-7; D is unclear. This CDR3 spans 11 amino acids. From germline, CDR1 is MDHEN and CDR2 SYDVKM. V lost 6 bases and J lost 4, with 7 bases in between. The DNA of the CDR3 is TGTGCCAGCAGCCTACCTTACGAGCAGTACTTC. As protein: CASSLPYEQYF. Full variable domain (rest looked up from reference TRBV28 and TRBJ2-7): DVKVTQSSRYLVKRTGEKVFLECVQDMDHENMFWYRQDPGLGLRLIYFSYDVKMKEKGDIPEGYSVSREKKERFSLILESASTNQTSMYLCASSLPYEQYFGPGTRLTVT.

This clonotype showed up many times. The rearrangement uses TRBV2 and TRBJ1-5; D may be TRBD1 (6 bases). Germline CDR1 reads SNHLY; CDR2 reads FYNNEI. The CDR3 totals 16 residues. Trimming left V 2 bases short and J 2 bases short, with 13 bases between. CDR3 DNA: TGTGCCAGCAGTGAATCCGGAGGGGGGGGCAATCAGCCCCAGCATTTT. Encoded protein: CASSESGGGGNQPQHF.

V gene TRBV20-1 combines with J gene TRBJ2-3; 12 nucleotides agree with TRBD2. CDR3 length: 17 amino acids. CDR1 is DFQATT and CDR2 is SNEGSKA in the germline V gene (reference sequence). The junction had 7 bases not matched to a gene; V was cut back by 1 base and J by 2 bases. The CDR3, as DNA: TGCAGTGCTAGAGGTCCTAGCGGGAGGGCCTTCACAGATACGCAGTATTTT. The encoded protein is CSARGPSGRAFTDTQYF.

This clonotype has ten or more counts. The V and J genes are TRBV5-8 and TRBJ1-5; possible D gene TRBD1, 6 bases. CDR1 SGHTS and CDR2 YDEGEE come from the germline V gene. V lost 4 bases to trimming and J lost 6 bases, with 11 bases between them. This CDR3 has 13 residues. The chain's CDR3 is CASSINRVQPQHF. DNA for the CDR3: TGTGCCAGCAGCATTAACAGGGTTCAGCCCCAGCATTTT.

The V call is TRBV7-2, the J call TRBJ1-1; possibly TRBD1 for D (5 bases). Trimming pared 2 bases from V and 3 bases from J, leaving 13 bases between. The CDR3 has 15 amino acids. Germline lookup yields CDR1 SGHTA and CDR2 FQGNSA. CDR3 loop: CASSLLPTVHTEAFF. The CDR3 DNA reads TGTGCCAGCAGCTTACTCCCGACAGTGCACACTGAAGCTTTCTTT.

The CDR3 DNA follows: TGTGCCAGCATAGGAAGTATAGAGACCCAGTACTTC. This translates into CASIGSIETQYF. The rearrangement joins TRBV2 to TRBJ2-5, with no clear D. Trimming took off 7 bases at V and 4 bases at J, with 10 bases between the two ends. CDR1 and CDR2 (germline): SNHLY, FYNNEI. The CDR3 is made up of 12 amino acids.

In this sample, this clonotype turned up many times. This chain links TRBV2 with TRBJ2-2, with 9 positions matching TRBD1. V lost 7 bases to trimming and J lost 4 bases; unmatched junction nucleotides: 4. Germline V gives CDR1 SNHLY, CDR2 FYNNEI. CDR3 size: 14 residues. CDR3 in DNA: TGTGCCAGCAAAGGGACAGGGACCACCGGGGAGCTGTTTTTT. Its translation: CASKGTGTTGELFF.

This clonotype was counted between two and nine times. The chain has TRBV7-2 and TRBJ2-3, with TRBD1 matching 7 bases. Trimming took 5 bases from V and 2 from J; bases not matched to a gene: 4. This CDR3 has 14 residues. Germline CDR1 SGHTA, CDR2 FQGNSA. CDR3 DNA sequence: TGTGCCAGCAGCAAGGACAGGCTCACAGATACGCAGTATTTT. Encoded protein: CASSKDRLTDTQYF.

This clonotype was observed many times. DNA for the CDR3: TGTGCCTGGAGTGACAAATCTGGCTACACCTTC. It encodes CAWSDKSGYTF. This chain joins TRBV30 and TRBJ1-2; D is ambiguous. The CDR3 contains 11 residues. The germline gives CDR1 GTSNPN, CDR2 SVGIG (reference sequence). V was trimmed by 1 base and J by 7 bases, leaving 7 bases between them.

The V gene is TRBV6-2 or TRBV6-3, the J gene TRBJ2-7; D is perhaps TRBD2 (5 bases). The germline V gene has CDR1 MNHEY and CDR2 SVGEGT. V gave up 8 bases and J gave up 9 bases, with 26 bases separating them. There are 15 residues in the CDR3. CDR3 nucleotides: TGTGCCAGCTGTTCCCCCCGGGATTTGGTCGTCGCGCAGTACTTC. This translates into CASCSPRDLVVAQYF.

This clonotype was detected only a few times. The chain is built from TRBV2 and TRBJ2-7; no firm D call. V was shortened by 7 bases and J by 1 base, with 8 bases between the two germline ends. The germline V gene has CDR1 SNHLY and CDR2 FYNNEI. CDR3 size: 12 residues. The CDR3 here is CASKGRSYEQYF. CDR3 DNA: TGTGCCAGCAAAGGTAGATCCTACGAGCAGTACTTC.

This clonotype appeared many times. This chain links TRBV10-3 with TRBJ1-5; TRBD1 is a possible D gene (6 bases). Trimming removed 3 bases at V and 0 bases at J, with 15 bases between. Germline lookup yields CDR1 ENHRY and CDR2 SYGVKD. The CDR3 runs 17 residues. The CDR3 is CAISDTWGLYSNQPQHF. CDR3 sequence (DNA): TGTGCCATCAGTGACACGTGGGGGCTTTATAGCAATCAGCCCCAGCATTTT.

The chain joins TRBV13 to TRBJ1-2; D unclear. V was pared by 2 bases and J by 6 bases, with 4 bases between. This CDR3 has 11 residues. Germline V CDR1 and CDR2: PRHDT, FYEKMQ (reference sequence). The CDR3: CASSLSNGYTF. For the CDR3, the DNA is TGTGCCAGCAGCTTATCGAATGGCTACACCTTC. The whole variable domain, filled in from reference TRBV13 and TRBJ1-2, reads AAGVIQSPRHLIKEKRETATLKCYPIPRHDTVYWYQQGPGQDPQFLISFYEKMQSDKGSIPDRFSAQQFSDYHSELNMSSLELGDSALYFCASSLSNGYTFGSGTRLTVV.

As regards this clonotype: A much more abundant neighbour one base away suggests this may be a read error. The J gene is TRBJ2-7, the V gene TRBV3-1; D tentatively fits TRBD1 or TRBD2 (5 bases each). The CDR3 runs to 14 residues. The germline gives CDR1 LGHDT, CDR2 YNNKEL (reference sequence). The CDR3 DNA reads as TGTGCCAGCAGCCGGAGCGGACAAACCTACGAGCCGTACTTC. It yields the protein CASSRSGQTYEPYF.

Concerning this clonotype: The junction shows a germline mismatch at one end, possibly a read error. This sequence joins TRBV4-1 and TRBJ2-2; D perhaps matches TRBD2 (5 bases). This CDR3 has 17 residues. Germline V gene sequence: CDR1 MGHRA, CDR2 YSYEKL. CDR3 sequence (DNA): TGCGCCAGCAGCCAAGGACCGCTAGCAGCTAACACCGGGGAGCTGTTTTTC. Residues: CASSQGPLAANTGELFF.

Concerning this clonotype itself: Germline is not matched at one junction end, which may reflect a read error. The chain employs TRBV4-1 and TRBJ1-2; D uncertain. Germline CDR1 MGHRA, CDR2 YSYEKL. The CDR3 length is 15 residues. CDR3 DNA sequence: TGCGCCAGCAGCCAAGAAAGAAAAACGGGCTATGGCTACATCTTC. It codes for CASSQERKTGYGYIF.

This clonotype appeared a few times. This sequence joins TRBV2 and TRBJ2-3, with 7 bases identical to TRBD2. The CDR3 sequence is 14 residues long. V trimming: 10 bases; J trimming: 3 bases; junction bases outside the gene matches: 10. CDR1 and CDR2 from the germline V gene are SNHLY and FYNNEI. CDR3 bases: TGTGCCATGCCTGGGAGGGGATTAACAGATACGCAGTATTTT. As protein: CAMPGRGLTDTQYF.

On this clonotype: This may stem from a read error, because a much larger clone lies one nucleotide away. CDR3 loop: CASSYRTGQLNTEAFF. The CDR3 nucleotides read TGTGCCAGCAGTTACCGTACGGGACAGCTGAACACTGAAGCTTTCTTT. V gene TRBV6-5 combines with J gene TRBJ1-1; 7 bases line up with TRBD1. There are 16 residues in the CDR3. J lost 0 bases, V lost 2 bases, and 6 bases had no gene match. Germline V gene sequence: CDR1 MNHEY, CDR2 SVGAGI.

The table lists this clonotype with many counts. CDR3 sequence: CASWGTGDVNTEAFF. CDR3 bases: TGTGCCAGCTGGGGAACAGGGGATGTGAACACTGAAGCTTTCTTT. The chain links TRBV2 to TRBJ1-1; 7 bases are shared with TRBD1. V was pared by 8 bases and J by 0 bases, with 9 bases of the junction left unmatched. Germline values: CDR1 SNHLY, CDR2 FYNNEI. This CDR3 region has 15 residues.

This clonotype was detected many times. The J gene is TRBJ1-2, the V gene TRBV11-1, with TRBD1 as a possible D gene (5 bases). The CDR3 length is 15 residues. Germline V lookup: CDR1 SGHAT, CDR2 FQDESV (reference sequence). The V gene lost 5 bases and the J gene lost 8 bases, with 21 bases spanning the gap. The CDR3 coding sequence is TGTGCCAGCAGCCAACAAGGGGATCGTCGTAAGGGCTACACCTTC. This codes for CASSQQGDRRKGYTF.